This T cell receptor beta chain was obtained from a study of T cell repertoires in cytomegalovirus infection. Study-wide context: From public TCR beta signatures came an indication of both CMV infection and matching HLA type. Overall study findings and caveats: Clonotype analysis showed dominance of the ex vivo response by HLA-C-restricted CMV-specific TCR beta clonotypes. Summed public TCR beta family frequency identified CMV carriers bearing the relevant HLA.

MiXCR, run by TCRdb on the reads, gives a single entry per CDR3 protein. The sample lists more than 200,000 distinct CDR3 sequences, approximately 9.1% occurring once. Germline CDR1 and CDR2: SGHNT and YYREEE (reference sequence). CDR3 length: 14 residues. V was pared by 7 bases and J by 0 bases, with 12 bases between. This clonotype was recorded at least ten times. No antigen is known for it. This rearrangement joins TRBV5-4 to TRBJ2-3, with D uncertain. This receptor was obtained from a human donor in good health (CMV status not recorded). Some clones in this sample may be carry-over from other donors' samples. What was sequenced was PBMCs. The CDR3 DNA is TGTGCCAGCGAGACGGGCGTCAGCACAGATACGCAGTATTTT. It specifies CASETGVSTDTQYF.